A selection of T cell receptor beta chains follows, all from one sample in a study of CD8+CD57+ T cells in acquired aplastic anemia. MiXCR was run by TCRdb on the reads, yielding one entry per CDR3 protein. The top ten clones hold 42% of a sample with roughly 180,000 distinct CDR3 sequences, about three fifths of them seen once. What was sequenced was sorted CD4+, CD8+, or CD8+CD57+ T cells (not recorded which) from PBMCs. Receptors originate from a human donor with aplastic anemia. CDR3s include the opening cysteine and the closing phenylalanine or tryptophan. A D gene is named only where the DNA matches it firmly. Rows give clone size only sometimes, using once, few, many, or a class for an expanded clone.

many	TRBV7-8	TRBJ2-5	TRBD2	CASSLRLAGIQETQYF	TGTGCCAGCAGCTTAAGACTAGCGGGGATCCAAGAGACCCAGTACTTC
NA	TRBV15	TRBJ2-1	NA	CATSRERAMIGYNEQLF	TGTGCCACCAGCAGAGAGAGGGCCATGATAGGATACAATGAGCAGCTCTTC
NA	TRBV11-1	TRBJ1-2	NA	CASGAAYGYTF	TGTGCCAGCGGGGCAGCTTATGGCTACACCTTC
few	TRBV10-1	TRBJ2-1	NA	CASSVERDSNEQFF	TGCGCCAGCAGTGTGGAGCGGGACAGCAATGAGCAGTTCTTC
NA	TRBV5-1	TRBJ1-5	TRBD1	CASSLEQGADNQPQHF	TGCGCCAGCAGCTTGGAACAGGGGGCAGACAATCAGCCCCAGCATTTT
NA	TRBV19	TRBJ2-7	TRBD1	CASSIGTQDRGPDEQYF	TGTGCCAGTAGTATAGGAACCCAAGACAGGGGCCCTGACGAGCAGTACTTC
few	TRBV3-1	TRBJ2-3	NA	CASSQEGLGTDTQYF	TGTGCCAGCAGCCAAGAAGGACTGGGCACAGATACGCAGTATTTT
NA	TRBV9	TRBJ1-2	TRBD1	CASSVETGGETNYGYTF	TGTGCCAGCAGCGTAGAGACAGGGGGGGAAACTAACTATGGCTACACCTTC
few	TRBV7-3	TRBJ2-7	TRBD2	CASSLAGDYEQYF	TGTGCCAGCAGCTTAGCGGGGGACTACGAGCAGTACTTC
NA	TRBV7-9	TRBJ1-1	NA	CASSLVGGGGTEAFF	TGTGCCAGCAGCTTAGTCGGGGGGGGGGGCACTGAAGCTTTCTTT
NA	TRBV12-3/TRBV12-4	TRBJ2-5	TRBD1	CASSLWDRGRETQYF	TGTGCCAGCAGTTTATGGGACAGGGGGCGGGAGACCCAGTACTTC
few	TRBV7-8	TRBJ2-2	NA	CASSLPGHQANTGELFF	TGTGCCAGCAGTTTACCGGGACACCAAGCAAACACCGGGGAGCTGTTTTTT
NA	TRBV7-2	TRBJ2-1	TRBD2	CASSLAGRRGDEQFF	TGTGCCAGCAGCTTAGCGGGTCGGCGGGGGGATGAGCAGTTCTTC
NA	TRBV20-1	TRBJ1-4	TRBD1	CSALIRRDRGRSTNEKLFF	TGCAGTGCTCTGATCAGAAGGGACAGGGGTAGATCAACTAATGAAAAACTGTTTTTT
NA	TRBV20-1	TRBJ2-2	NA	CSATTSGELFF	TGCAGTGCTACTACTAGCGGGGAGCTGTTTTTT
NA	TRBV20-1	TRBJ2-3	TRBD2	CSAEGLASTDTQYF	TGCAGTGCGGAGGGACTAGCTAGCACAGATACGCAGTATTTT
NA	TRBV7-9	TRBJ1-5	TRBD1	CASSSRGPGNQPQHF	TGTGCCAGCAGCTCCAGGGGGCCCGGCAATCAGCCCCAGCATTTT
few	TRBV20-1	TRBJ1-5	NA	CSANMQGNQPQHF	TGCAGTGCCAATATGCAGGGTAACCAGCCCCAGCATTTT